Listed below are T cell receptor beta chains from one sample, sequenced in a study of regulatory T cells in long-lasting Graves disease. TCRdb processed the multiplex PCR reads anew with MiXCR; each CDR3 protein has one entry. Of approximately 500,000 distinct CDR3 sequences in the sample, roughly 21% are singletons; the top ten hold around 7%. The material sequenced was peripheral blood mononuclear cells (PBMCs), taken when the disease was refractory, from a patient treated with antithyroid drugs. The origin of the receptors is a female donor with Graves disease. Both conserved end residues are part of each CDR3. The order of the fields is V gene, J gene, clone size, D gene, CDR3 protein, CDR3 DNA. D genes are given only for firm matches. The size entry is marked missing in some rows and otherwise reads once, few, many or a size class.

V gene: TRBV5-6
J gene: TRBJ2-7
clone size: -
D gene: -
CDR3 protein: CASSLEGGGPYEQYF
CDR3 DNA: TGTGCCAGCAGCTTGGAAGGTGGGGGTCCCTACGAGCAGTACTTC

V gene: TRBV7-9
J gene: TRBJ2-2
clone size: -
D gene: TRBD2
CDR3 protein: CASSPSGLAQNTGELFF
CDR3 DNA: TGTGCCAGCAGCCCGTCGGGACTAGCGCAGAACACCGGGGAGCTGTTTTTT

V gene: TRBV20-1
J gene: TRBJ2-3
clone size: -
D gene: TRBD2
CDR3 protein: CSAEHLAGVVGDTQYF
CDR3 DNA: TGCAGTGCAGAGCACCTAGCGGGAGTTGTTGGAGATACGCAGTATTTT

V gene: TRBV6-5
J gene: TRBJ1-1
clone size: few
D gene: -
CDR3 protein: CASSWGSEAFF
CDR3 DNA: TGTGCCAGCAGTTGGGGTTCTGAAGCTTTCTTT

V gene: TRBV7-2
J gene: TRBJ2-7
clone size: few
D gene: TRBD2
CDR3 protein: CASSQWGGTSGPYEQYF
CDR3 DNA: TGTGCCAGCAGCCAGTGGGGCGGGACTAGCGGCCCCTACGAGCAGTACTTC

V gene: TRBV27
J gene: TRBJ2-5
clone size: many
D gene: TRBD2
CDR3 protein: CASSRTSEETQYF
CDR3 DNA: TGTGCCAGCAGTAGGACTAGCGAGGAGACCCAGTACTTC

V gene: TRBV3-1
J gene: TRBJ1-2
clone size: many
D gene: -
CDR3 protein: CASSQDRGDGYTF
CDR3 DNA: TGTGCCAGCAGCCAAGACAGGGGTGATGGCTACACCTTC

V gene: TRBV3-1
J gene: TRBJ2-7
clone size: many
D gene: -
CDR3 protein: CASSQDWAGRNYEQYF
CDR3 DNA: TGTGCCAGCAGCCAAGATTGGGCGGGACGAAACTACGAGCAGTACTTC

V gene: TRBV3-1
J gene: TRBJ1-2
clone size: many
D gene: TRBD1
CDR3 protein: CASGTGGLYGYTF
CDR3 DNA: TGTGCCAGCGGGACAGGGGGCCTCTATGGCTACACCTTC

V gene: TRBV5-1
J gene: TRBJ2-7
clone size: -
D gene: TRBD1
CDR3 protein: CASSPAIRTGAYEQYF
CDR3 DNA: TGCGCCAGCAGCCCAGCTATTCGGACAGGGGCCTACGAGCAGTACTTC

V gene: TRBV5-6
J gene: TRBJ2-7
clone size: few
D gene: -
CDR3 protein: CASSGRPRVTLNEQYF
CDR3 DNA: TGTGCCAGCAGCGGTCGGCCGAGGGTTACCCTAAACGAGCAGTACTTC

V gene: TRBV7-9
J gene: TRBJ2-7
clone size: few
D gene: -
CDR3 protein: CASSAGRPSYEQYF
CDR3 DNA: TGTGCCAGCAGCGCGGGGCGCCCCTCCTACGAGCAGTACTTC

V gene: TRBV7-8
J gene: TRBJ2-5
clone size: few
D gene: -
CDR3 protein: CASSFRRTQETQYF
CDR3 DNA: TGTGCCAGCAGCTTCCGACGGACCCAAGAGACCCAGTACTTC

V gene: TRBV7-8
J gene: TRBJ1-2
clone size: many
D gene: -
CDR3 protein: CASSVDVLYGYTF
CDR3 DNA: TGTGCCAGCAGCGTTGACGTACTCTATGGCTACACCTTC

V gene: TRBV10-3
J gene: TRBJ2-3
clone size: few
D gene: TRBD1
CDR3 protein: CAISRDRQSTDTQYF
CDR3 DNA: TGTGCCATCAGTAGGGACAGGCAGAGCACAGATACGCAGTATTTT

V gene: TRBV5-1
J gene: TRBJ2-2
clone size: -
D gene: -
CDR3 protein: CASSLAPGDTGELFF
CDR3 DNA: TGCGCCAGCAGCTTGGCCCCGGGCGACACCGGGGAGCTGTTTTTT

V gene: TRBV2
J gene: TRBJ1-2
clone size: many
D gene: -
CDR3 protein: CASSDPGQRNYGYTF
CDR3 DNA: TGTGCCAGCAGTGACCCCGGACAGAGAAACTATGGCTACACCTTC

V gene: TRBV19
J gene: TRBJ2-5
clone size: -
D gene: TRBD2
CDR3 protein: CASSSLLAGVSETQYF
CDR3 DNA: TGTGCCAGTAGTTCTCTACTAGCGGGAGTGTCGGAGACCCAGTACTTC

V gene: TRBV20-1
J gene: TRBJ2-7
clone size: few
D gene: -
CDR3 protein: CSASTLQRSSYEQYF
CDR3 DNA: TGCAGTGCTAGCACCCTACAGCGAAGCTCCTACGAGCAGTACTTC

V gene: TRBV24-1
J gene: TRBJ2-3
clone size: -
D gene: -
CDR3 protein: CATSDLGQDSTQYF
CDR3 DNA: TGTGCCACCAGTGATTTGGGGCAGGATTCTACGCAGTATTTT

V gene: TRBV2
J gene: TRBJ1-6
clone size: many
D gene: -
CDR3 protein: CASSGGEVIYNSPLHF
CDR3 DNA: TGTGCCAGCAGTGGGGGGGAGGTGATTTATAATTCACCCCTCCACTTT

V gene: TRBV7-6
J gene: TRBJ2-1
clone size: -
D gene: TRBD2
CDR3 protein: CASSLAPAGVGNEQFF
CDR3 DNA: TGTGCCAGCAGCTTAGCCCCAGCGGGAGTGGGCAATGAGCAGTTCTTC

V gene: TRBV7-9
J gene: TRBJ1-2
clone size: -
D gene: -
CDR3 protein: CASSRGGSPYGYTF
CDR3 DNA: TGTGCCAGCAGCCGTGGCGGGAGCCCCTATGGCTACACCTTC

V gene: TRBV28
J gene: TRBJ1-5
clone size: many
D gene: TRBD1
CDR3 protein: CASWTGAQPQHF
CDR3 DNA: TGTGCCAGCTGGACAGGGGCTCAGCCCCAGCATTTT

V gene: TRBV27
J gene: TRBJ2-2
clone size: -
D gene: -
CDR3 protein: CASSFREDNTGELFF
CDR3 DNA: TGTGCCAGCAGTTTCAGGGAGGATAACACCGGGGAGCTGTTTTTT

V gene: TRBV7-9
J gene: TRBJ1-4
clone size: -
D gene: TRBD1
CDR3 protein: CASSRQGGHEKLFF
CDR3 DNA: TGTGCCAGCAGCCGACAGGGAGGGCACGAAAAACTGTTTTTT

V gene: TRBV27
J gene: TRBJ2-1
clone size: -
D gene: TRBD1
CDR3 protein: CASSSGQGTNEQFF
CDR3 DNA: TGTGCCAGCAGTTCGGGACAGGGGACCAATGAGCAGTTCTTC

V gene: TRBV20-1
J gene: TRBJ2-2
clone size: -
D gene: -
CDR3 protein: CSASPRWGGVGELFF
CDR3 DNA: TGCAGTGCTAGCCCTCGTTGGGGCGGGGTCGGGGAGCTGTTTTTT

V gene: TRBV2
J gene: TRBJ2-5
clone size: many
D gene: TRBD1
CDR3 protein: CASSGGGRETQYF
CDR3 DNA: TGTGCCAGCAGTGGAGGGGGCCGTGAGACCCAGTACTTC

V gene: TRBV11-2
J gene: TRBJ2-5
clone size: many
D gene: TRBD2
CDR3 protein: CASSLRGGAQETQYF
CDR3 DNA: TGTGCCAGCAGCTTACGCGGGGGAGCTCAAGAGACCCAGTACTTC

V gene: TRBV7-9
J gene: TRBJ1-1
clone size: -
D gene: -
CDR3 protein: CASSSTRGKTEAFF
CDR3 DNA: TGTGCCAGCAGCTCCACCAGAGGAAAGACTGAAGCTTTCTTT

V gene: TRBV29-1
J gene: TRBJ2-6
clone size: many
D gene: TRBD1
CDR3 protein: CSVKDRAGANVLTF
CDR3 DNA: TGCAGCGTGAAGGACAGGGCTGGGGCCAACGTCCTGACTTTC

V gene: TRBV12-3/TRBV12-4
J gene: TRBJ2-2
clone size: many
D gene: TRBD1
CDR3 protein: CASRGQGETGELFF
CDR3 DNA: TGTGCCAGCAGAGGACAGGGGGAGACCGGGGAGCTGTTTTTT

V gene: TRBV11-2
J gene: TRBJ2-5
clone size: many
D gene: -
CDR3 protein: CASSFSGQGGETQYF
CDR3 DNA: TGTGCCAGCAGCTTTTCCGGACAGGGAGGGGAGACCCAGTACTTC

V gene: TRBV7-6
J gene: TRBJ1-4
clone size: many
D gene: -
CDR3 protein: CASSPGVATNEKLFF
CDR3 DNA: TGTGCCAGCAGCCCAGGGGTCGCAACTAATGAAAAACTGTTTTTT

V gene: TRBV28
J gene: TRBJ2-3
clone size: -
D gene: -
CDR3 protein: CASSLGDSSTDTQYF
CDR3 DNA: TGTGCCAGCAGTTTGGGGGACTCCAGCACAGATACGCAGTATTTT

V gene: TRBV6-5
J gene: TRBJ1-6
clone size: few
D gene: -
CDR3 protein: CASSYSTENAVPLHF
CDR3 DNA: TGTGCCAGCAGTTACTCGACAGAAAATGCAGTGCCCCTCCACTTT

V gene: TRBV30
J gene: TRBJ2-7
clone size: -
D gene: -
CDR3 protein: CAWSKVSYEQYF
CDR3 DNA: TGTGCCTGGTCTAAGGTATCCTACGAGCAGTACTTC

V gene: TRBV20-1
J gene: TRBJ1-4
clone size: -
D gene: -
CDR3 protein: CSATDLRDTSRLGNEKLFF
CDR3 DNA: TGCAGTGCTACTGATCTCCGGGACACCAGCAGGCTGGGTAATGAAAAACTGTTTTTT

V gene: TRBV7-2
J gene: TRBJ2-3
clone size: few
D gene: -
CDR3 protein: CASSRKLGTSTDTQYF
CDR3 DNA: TGTGCCAGCAGCCGTAAACTAGGTACTAGCACAGATACGCAGTATTTT

V gene: TRBV7-2
J gene: TRBJ2-7
clone size: -
D gene: -
CDR3 protein: CASSLVYADEQYF
CDR3 DNA: TGTGCCAGCAGCTTAGTTTATGCCGACGAGCAGTACTTC

V gene: TRBV6-2/TRBV6-3
J gene: TRBJ2-7
clone size: many
D gene: -
CDR3 protein: CASSPFGNEQYF
CDR3 DNA: TGTGCCAGCAGCCCCTTTGGTAACGAGCAGTACTTC

V gene: TRBV20-1
J gene: TRBJ1-1
clone size: -
D gene: -
CDR3 protein: CSARAPTYTEAFF
CDR3 DNA: TGCAGTGCTAGAGCCCCGACTTACACTGAAGCTTTCTTT

V gene: TRBV28
J gene: TRBJ1-2
clone size: many
D gene: -
CDR3 protein: CASRQDYGYTF
CDR3 DNA: TGTGCCAGCAGACAGGACTATGGCTACACCTTC

V gene: TRBV19
J gene: TRBJ1-3
clone size: few
D gene: -
CDR3 protein: CASSPHGNTIYF
CDR3 DNA: TGTGCCAGTAGTCCACATGGAAACACCATATATTTT

V gene: TRBV6-1
J gene: TRBJ2-7
clone size: many
D gene: -
CDR3 protein: CASKSGYYEQYF
CDR3 DNA: TGTGCCAGCAAATCCGGCTACTACGAGCAGTACTTC

V gene: TRBV12-3/TRBV12-4
J gene: TRBJ1-2
clone size: many
D gene: TRBD1
CDR3 protein: CASRGRGASSRDYGYTF
CDR3 DNA: TGTGCCAGCAGGGGCAGGGGGGCGAGCAGTCGGGACTATGGCTACACCTTC

V gene: TRBV5-1
J gene: TRBJ2-2
clone size: -
D gene: TRBD2
CDR3 protein: CASSLGLAGGRYTGELFF
CDR3 DNA: TGCGCCAGCAGCTTGGGACTAGCGGGGGGCCGGTACACCGGGGAGCTGTTTTTT

V gene: TRBV10-3
J gene: TRBJ2-4
clone size: few
D gene: TRBD2
CDR3 protein: CATGGLAGGKNIQYF
CDR3 DNA: TGTGCCACCGGGGGACTAGCGGGTGGCAAAAACATTCAGTACTTC

V gene: TRBV19
J gene: TRBJ2-7
clone size: -
D gene: TRBD1
CDR3 protein: CASGGTGAYEQYF
CDR3 DNA: TGTGCCAGTGGGGGGACAGGAGCCTACGAGCAGTACTTC

V gene: TRBV2
J gene: TRBJ1-1
clone size: -
D gene: -
CDR3 protein: CASSETIEAFF
CDR3 DNA: TGTGCCAGCAGTGAGACCATTGAAGCTTTCTTT

V gene: TRBV20-1
J gene: TRBJ2-5
clone size: many
D gene: -
CDR3 protein: CSARVEGAGETQYF
CDR3 DNA: TGCAGTGCTAGAGTGGAAGGGGCAGGAGAGACCCAGTACTTC

V gene: TRBV5-4
J gene: TRBJ2-7
clone size: -
D gene: TRBD2
CDR3 protein: CASSLGSGGDEQYF
CDR3 DNA: TGTGCCAGCAGCTTGGGTAGCGGGGGCGACGAGCAGTACTTC

V gene: TRBV11-2
J gene: TRBJ2-5
clone size: many
D gene: -
CDR3 protein: CASSQMIAQETQYF
CDR3 DNA: TGTGCCAGCAGCCAAATGATAGCTCAAGAGACCCAGTACTTC

V gene: TRBV2
J gene: TRBJ1-3
clone size: many
D gene: -
CDR3 protein: CASSKDGLNSGNTIYF
CDR3 DNA: TGTGCCAGCAGTAAAGACGGATTAAACTCTGGAAACACCATATATTTT